The 27 T cell receptor beta chains given below trace back to one sample, sequenced in a study of shared clonotypes between healthy human individuals. Naivety among CD8 cells was defined by CD45RO negativity and positive CCR7 selection, thereby excluding terminally differentiated effector memory CD45RA+ cells. Profiling relied on immunoSEQ multiplex PCR, and the TCRdb table lists in-frame clones only, not all of them. Here the sample spans about 1,800,000 clones, about 95% being singletons. Sequenced: naive CD8+ T cells sorted from blood. Receptors were obtained from a man aged 18 to 29 in good health.

The chain uses TRBV15 and TRBJ2-5; unclear D gene. The V and J ends lost 0 bases and 5 bases respectively, with 4 bases between them. Germline lookup yields CDR1 LNHNV and CDR2 YYDKDF (reference sequence). The CDR3 runs to 12 residues. The CDR3 reads CATSRDPETQYF. CDR3 nucleotide sequence: TGTGCCACCAGCAGAGATCCGGAGACCCAGTACTTC.

The chain links TRBV5-6 to TRBJ2-3; D gene unclear. Trimming removed 3 bases from V and 4 bases from J, with 18 bases in between. The CDR3 is 16 residues long. The V gene's germline CDR1 is SGHDT and CDR2 YYEEEE. The chain's CDR3 is CASSSIRVPLPDTQYF. CDR3 in DNA: TGTGCCAGCAGCTCGATACGGGTACCTTTACCAGATACGCAGTATTTT.

The gene calls are TRBV4-1 and TRBJ2-1; no clear D gene. CDR1 is MGHRA, CDR2 YSYEKL, per germline. The V end was cut by 0 bases, the J end by 0 bases, with 12 bases between. The CDR3 runs to 17 residues. The chain's CDR3 is CASSQDVPASSYNEQFF. The CDR3 DNA reads as TGCGCCAGCAGCCAAGACGTCCCAGCAAGCTCCTACAATGAGCAGTTCTTC.

In its sample, this clone was seen once. V gene TRBV7-9 combines with J gene TRBJ2-7; 9 bases are shared with TRBD1. The germline V gene has CDR1 SEHNR and CDR2 FQNEAQ (reference sequence). V gave up 5 bases and J gave up 6 bases; unmatched junction bases: 14. CDR3 length: 16 amino acids. Here the CDR3 DNA reads TGTGCCAGCAGCACCATGACCGGGACAGGGTTGACCGAGCAGTACTTC. This encodes CASSTMTGTGLTEQYF. The full variable domain, in which reference TRBV7-9 and TRBJ2-7 provide the parts outside the CDR3, is DTGVSQNPRHKITKRGQNVTFRCDPISEHNRLYWYRQTLGQGPEFLTYFQNEAQLEKSRLLSDRFSAERPKGSFSTLEIQRTEQGDSAMYLCASSTMTGTGLTEQYFGPGTRLTVT.

The chain recombines TRBV5-1 with TRBJ2-7, with 9 bases identical to TRBD1. This CDR3 spans 15 amino acids. The V gene's germline CDR1 is SGHRS and CDR2 YFSETQ. The V gene end was trimmed by 3 bases and the J gene end by 7 bases; junction bases not matched to a gene: 11. Here the CDR3 DNA reads TGCGCCAGCAGCTCCATTTACAGGGGGCCGAGGGAGCAGTACTTC. It codes for CASSSIYRGPREQYF.

The genes are TRBV4-3 and TRBJ1-1; D is undetermined. Germline CDR1 reads LGHNA; CDR2 reads YSLEER. V gave up 4 bases and J gave up 10 bases, with 10 bases separating them. The CDR3 runs to 11 residues. As DNA, the CDR3 is TGCGCCAGCAGCCCTCCGAAGATAGCTTTCTTT. It is translated as CASSPPKIAFF.

The rearrangement uses TRBV12-2 and TRBJ2-5. TRBV12-2 constitutes a pseudogene. The CDR3 sequence is 16 residues long. The DNA for the CDR3 is TGTGCAAGTCGCTTATTCGTCGGGCCAGGCCAAGAGACCCAGTACTTC. Amino acid sequence: CASRLFVGPGQETQYF.

Concerning this clone itself: The sample has other DNA sequences that encode this CDR3 too. V usage is TRBV6-1 and J usage is TRBJ1-1, with D possibly being TRBD1 (6 bases). CDR1 is MNHNS and CDR2 is SASEGT in the germline V gene. CDR3 length: 14 amino acids. Trimming took off 2 bases at V and 4 bases at J, with 11 bases between the two ends. CDR3 loop: CASSEWGRGTEAFF. In nucleotides, the CDR3 is TGTGCCAGCAGTGAATGGGGGCGAGGCACTGAAGCTTTCTTT.

This clone was counted once. Since a much larger clone is just one base distant, this may be a read error. The sample holds other DNA sequences that translate to the same CDR3. The chain combines TRBV7-9 with TRBJ1-5, with D unclear. This CDR3 contains 12 residues. V was trimmed by 1 base and J by 6 bases, leaving 4 bases between them. CDR1 SEHNR and CDR2 FQNEAQ come from the germline V gene (reference sequence). The CDR3 DNA reads TGTGCCAGCAGCTTAGGGGTTCAGCCCCAGCATTTT. Translated, it gives CASSLGVQPQHF.

The CDR3 DNA sequence: TGCGCCAGCAGCCAAGATGTGGGGTACCAAGAGACCCAGTACTTC. Its translation is CASSQDVGYQETQYF. The rearrangement links TRBV4-3 to TRBJ2-5; D is uncertain. This CDR3 region has 15 residues. V lost 0 bases to trimming and J lost 0 bases, with 8 bases between them. Per germline, CDR1 LGHNA and CDR2 YSLEER.

V is TRBV5-6 and J is TRBJ2-3; possible D gene TRBD2, 5 bases. Trimming pared 0 bases from V and 14 bases from J, leaving 13 bases between. Germline assignment: CDR1 SGHDT and CDR2 YYEEEE. This CDR3 contains 12 residues. The CDR3 spells CASSLAQEGGYF. DNA of the CDR3: TGTGCCAGCAGCTTGGCCCAAGAGGGTGGGTATTTT.

This clone came up once. This chain joins TRBV5-6 and TRBJ1-2; perhaps TRBD1 as D (5 bases). Trimming removed 4 bases from V and 0 bases from J, with 16 bases in between. The CDR3 runs 16 residues. Per the germline V gene, CDR1 is SGHDT and CDR2 is YYEEEE. The CDR3 DNA is TGTGCCAGCAGCGACCGGGACTCTCGACCTAACTATGGCTACACCTTC. This encodes CASSDRDSRPNYGYTF. Based on the CDR3 plus reference TRBV5-6 and TRBJ1-2, the full variable domain is DAGVTQSPTHLIKTRGQQVTLRCSPKSGHDTVSWYQQALGQGPQFIFQYYEEEERQRGNFPDRFSGHQFPNYSSELNVNALLLGDSALYLCASSDRDSRPNYGYTFGSGTRLTVV.

V usage is TRBV7-2 and J usage is TRBJ2-1; D is perhaps TRBD1 or TRBD2 (5 bases each). There are 15 residues in the CDR3. From germline, CDR1 is SGHTA and CDR2 FQGNSA. V was pared by 5 bases and J by 2 bases, with 13 bases between. DNA for the CDR3: TGTGCCAGCAGCCTTTACTTGGGGGCCTACAATGAGCAGTTCTTC. Its protein is CASSLYLGAYNEQFF.

The chain is built from TRBV21-1 and TRBJ2-7; the D call in the table, TRBD1, was not verified against the DNA. TRBV21-1 is given as a pseudogene. The CDR3 length is 14 residues. For the CDR3, the DNA is TGTGCCAGCAGCCCCGAGACAGGGCCCCACGAGCAGTACTTC. Translated, it gives CASSPETGPHEQYF.

The J gene is TRBJ2-1, the V gene TRBV5-6, with 13 bases identical to TRBD2. This CDR3 is built from 15 residues. With V trimmed by 3 bases and J by 8 bases, 5 bases remained unmatched. In germline, CDR1 is SGHDT, CDR2 YYEEEE. Here the CDR3 DNA reads TGTGCCAGCAGCTACCCGGGACTAGCGGGACATGAGCAGTTCTTC. Its translation is CASSYPGLAGHEQFF.

Only one count was recorded for this clone. The chain has TRBV6-5 and TRBJ1-5; D uncertain. The CDR3 runs to 13 residues. Per the germline V gene, CDR1 is MNHEY and CDR2 is SVGAGI. V was clipped by 2 bases and J by 2 bases, with 4 bases between them. The CDR3 is CASSYTGNQPQHF. CDR3 in DNA: TGTGCCAGCAGTTACACAGGCAATCAGCCCCAGCATTTT.

The V and J genes are TRBV27 and TRBJ2-7; TRBD1 aligns across 7 bases. V lost 3 bases and J lost 0; bases outside the gene matches: 5. Germline-derived CDR1 and CDR2 are MNHEY and SMNVEV (reference sequence). The CDR3 consists of 15 residues. The CDR3: CASSFQGTVSYEQYF. The CDR3 DNA follows: TGTGCCAGCAGTTTTCAGGGGACAGTCTCCTACGAGCAGTACTTC.

This clone was seen once. This rearrangement joins TRBV7-2 to TRBJ2-5; D possibly corresponds to TRBD1 (6 bases). Trimming took off 2 bases at V and 5 bases at J, with 18 bases between the two ends. This CDR3 is 16 amino acids long. Germline V lookup: CDR1 SGHTA, CDR2 FQGNSA. Here the CDR3 DNA reads TGTGCCAGCAGCTTAACGGACAGATCGGGCACGGAGACCCAGTACTTC. Its translation is CASSLTDRSGTETQYF.

A single count supports this clone. The chain has TRBV27 and TRBJ2-3; TRBD2 matches 12 bases. The CDR3 totals 17 residues. The germline V gene encodes CDR1 MNHEY and CDR2 SMNVEV (reference sequence). V shed 0 bases and J 4 bases; nucleotides not matched to a gene: 5. The DNA for the CDR3 is TGTGCCAGCAGTTTATCGATGGCTAGCGGGAGGGCAGATACGCAGTATTTT. Its translation: CASSLSMASGRADTQYF.

This chain links TRBV2 with TRBJ2-5; possible D gene TRBD2, 5 bases. Germline values: CDR1 SNHLY, CDR2 FYNNEI. V was pared by 0 bases and J by 4 bases, with 12 bases between. This CDR3 has 15 amino acids. CDR3 DNA: TGTGCCAGCAGTGAAGCGAGCGGCCTCGGAGAGACCCAGTACTTC. Amino acids: CASSEASGLGETQYF.

The chain uses TRBV9 and TRBJ2-1; TRBD1 or TRBD2 may be the D gene (5 bases each). The V end was cut by 2 bases, the J end by 2 bases, with 8 bases between. Germline V gene sequence: CDR1 SGDLS, CDR2 YYNGEE. The CDR3 covers 14 residues. This CDR3 reads CASSVPGPYNEQFF. CDR3 bases: TGTGCCAGCAGCGTTCCGGGACCCTACAATGAGCAGTTCTTC.

This rearrangement joins TRBV6-5 to TRBJ2-1; weak D call: TRBD1 (6 bases). The V end lost 5 bases, the J end lost 9 bases, and 11 bases lay between the germline ends. CDR1 MNHEY and CDR2 SVGAGI come from the germline V gene. This CDR3 has 12 residues. The CDR3 DNA is TGTGCCAGCAGTGCAGGGGTTGGTGAGCAGTTCTTC. Residues: CASSAGVGEQFF.

The chain links TRBV13 to TRBJ2-1; no firm D call. Germline-derived CDR1 and CDR2 are PRHDT and FYEKMQ (reference sequence). V gave up 0 bases and J gave up 9 bases, with 9 bases separating them. The CDR3 sequence is 13 residues long. The CDR3 DNA follows: TGTGCCAGCAGCTTAGGATTATCGCTTGAGCAGTTCTTC. It yields the protein CASSLGLSLEQFF.

V gene TRBV9 combines with J gene TRBJ1-2; 7 nucleotides align to TRBD1. The ends lost 0 bases at V and 6 bases at J; junction bases unmatched: 5. This CDR3 is 14 amino acids long. Per the germline V gene, CDR1 is SGDLS and CDR2 is YYNGEE. As DNA, the CDR3 is TGTGCCAGCAGCGTAGACGACAGGGCGGATGGCTACACCTTC. It is translated as CASSVDDRADGYTF.

The V gene is TRBV28, the J gene TRBJ2-1; maybe TRBD1 (6 bases). This CDR3 has 14 amino acids. The germline V and J ends were trimmed by 3 bases and 5 bases, with 11 bases remaining between them. Germline CDR1 is MDHEN and CDR2 is SYDVKM. The CDR3 bases are TGTGCCAGCAGTTTTGCAGGGGCAAACAATGAGCAGTTCTTC. This encodes CASSFAGANNEQFF.

The chain employs TRBV25-1 and TRBJ2-1; D possibly corresponds to TRBD2 (5 bases). Trimming shortened V by 6 bases and J by 2 bases, and 8 bases separated the two germline ends. The CDR3 is 13 residues long. Germline V gene data show CDR1 as MGHDK and CDR2 as SYGVNS. The CDR3 loop is CASRGRAYNEQFF. The CDR3 DNA follows: TGTGCCAGCAGAGGGCGGGCCTACAATGAGCAGTTCTTC.

This chain links TRBV2 with TRBJ1-2; D possibly corresponds to TRBD1 (6 bases). CDR1 is SNHLY and CDR2 is FYNNEI in the germline V gene. V lost 10 bases and J 1 base, leaving 19 bases between the germline ends. This CDR3 has 15 residues. CDR3 region: CAMIRDISLNYGYTF. CDR3 DNA: TGTGCCATGATCCGGGACATAAGTCTTAACTATGGCTACACCTTC.